The 7 T cell receptor beta chains listed next were all sequenced from one sample in a study of immune characteristics of hereditary and idiopathic chronic pancreatitis. Clones were read by immunoSEQ multiplex PCR, and TCRdb kept only the in-frame ones, dropping some. The table has about 2,000 clones, over 75% seen once. Total pancreatectomy with islet autotransplantation was the source of the chronic pancreatitis pancreas tissue. What was sequenced was pancreas tissue with idiopathic chronic pancreatitis. These receptors all stem from a human donor with chronic pancreatitis.

The chain combines TRBV15 with TRBJ1-2; TRBD1 agrees at 8 bases. Germline V gene lookup returns CDR1 LNHNV and CDR2 YYDKDF (reference sequence). Trimming cost V 0 bases and J 4 bases; bases outside gene matches: 4. The CDR3 spans 15 residues. DNA for the CDR3: TGTGCCACCAGCAGAGAGTCTACAGGGGGCTATGGCTACACCTTC. Residues: CATSRESTGGYGYTF.

CDR3 DNA: TGTGCCTGGAACGCCTACAATGAGCAGTTCTTC. It yields the protein CAWNAYNEQFF. The chain joins TRBV30 to TRBJ2-1; D gene uncertain. Trimming shortened V by 4 bases and J by 2 bases, and 3 bases separated the two germline ends. CDR1 GTSNPN and CDR2 SVGIG come from the germline V gene (reference sequence). The CDR3 loop spans 11 amino acids.

The chain recombines TRBV28 with TRBJ1-5, with 9 bases fitting TRBD1. The junction had 9 bases not matched to a gene; V was cut back by 3 bases and J by 6 bases. Germline values: CDR1 MDHEN, CDR2 SYDVKM. This CDR3 contains 16 residues. The CDR3 sequence is CASSFWYRGPIQPQHF. CDR3 in DNA: TGTGCCAGCAGTTTTTGGTACAGGGGGCCTATTCAGCCCCAGCATTTT. The variable domain in full, completed from reference TRBV28 and TRBJ1-5, reads DVKVTQSSRYLVKRTGEKVFLECVQDMDHENMFWYRQDPGLGLRLIYFSYDVKMKEKGDIPEGYSVSREKKERFSLILESASTNQTSMYLCASSFWYRGPIQPQHFGDGTRLSIL.

J is TRBJ2-3 and V is TRBV27; TRBD1 agrees at 9 bases. CDR1 and CDR2 from the germline V gene are MNHEY and SMNVEV (reference sequence). The CDR3 has 14 residues. The trim removed 10 bases at V and 4 bases at J, leaving 9 bases unmatched. CDR3 nucleotides: TGTGCCACGTCCGGGACAGGGTATCCAGATACGCAGTATTTT. Its translation: CATSGTGYPDTQYF.

This clone was counted a few times. The chain has TRBV15 and TRBJ1-6; D remains unclear. The CDR3 is 12 residues long. V shed 0 bases and J shed 7 bases, with 1 base lying between them. Germline V gene data show CDR1 as LNHNV and CDR2 as YYDKDF (reference sequence). CDR3 region: CATSRENSPLHF. The CDR3 DNA sequence: TGTGCCACCAGCAGAGAAAATTCACCCCTCCACTTT.

The chain is built from TRBV12-3 or TRBV12-4 and TRBJ1-5; D is uncertain. Deletions cut 2 bases from V and 5 bases from J, with 7 bases between. CDR3 length: 13 residues. For the CDR3, the DNA is TGTGCCAGCAGTTTAACCGGGGATCAGCCCCAGCATTTT. Encoded protein: CASSLTGDQPQHF.

This chain connects TRBV10-3 to TRBJ1-6, with D possibly matching TRBD1 (6 bases). Germline values: CDR1 ENHRY, CDR2 SYGVKD. CDR3 length equals 13 residues. The V gene lost 6 bases and the J gene lost 4 bases, with 7 bases spanning the gap. CDR3 sequence: CAIRGGYNSPLHF. CDR3 sequence (DNA): TGTGCCATCAGAGGGGGGTATAATTCACCCCTCCACTTT.